This is a list of T cell receptor beta chains from one sample in a study of early stage breast cancer tumors. Data came from immunoSEQ multiplex PCR; TCRdb stores just in-frame clones and leaves some out. The sample holds tens of thousands of clones, 80% to 95% seen once. The sequencing sample was made of blood. These receptors all come from a person between 65 and 79 years old with breast cancer. Both conserved end residues are part of each CDR3. D genes are given only for firm matches. Not every row has a clone size; where given, it reads once, few, many or a size class.

J gene | clone size | D gene | V gene | CDR3 protein | CDR3 DNA
TRBJ2-5 | . | TRBD1 | TRBV6-1 | CASSPGQGLETQYF | TGTGCCAGCAGCCCGGGACAGGGCTTAGAGACCCAGTACTTC
TRBJ2-3 | . | . | TRBV6-5 | CASSSRDTQYF | TGTGCCAGCAGCTCGCGCGATACGCAGTATTTT
TRBJ2-7 | . | . | TRBV6-1 | CASSPSYYEQYF | TGTGCCAGCAGCCCGTCCTACTACGAGCAGTACTTC
TRBJ2-6 | . | . | TRBV15 | CATSAMSSGANVLTF | TGTGCCACCAGCGCGATGAGCTCCGGGGCCAACGTCCTGACTTTC
TRBJ2-1 | . | . | TRBV11-3 | CASSGATPYNEQFF | TGTGCCAGCTCTGGGGCTACCCCTTACAATGAGCAGTTCTTC
TRBJ2-1 | . | . | TRBV12-5 | CASGVTSYEQFF | TGTGCTAGTGGTGTAACTAGTTATGAGCAGTTCTTC
TRBJ2-3 | . | TRBD2 | TRBV6-4 | CASSSGERETDTQYF | TGTGCCAGCAGCTCCGGAGAGCGGGAGACAGATACGCAGTATTTT
TRBJ2-3 | . | . | TRBV4-2 | CASSRPQFSTDTQYF | TGTGCCAGCAGCCGGCCACAGTTTAGCACAGATACGCAGTATTTT
TRBJ1-1 | . | . | TRBV5-1 | CASSYSGGMNTEAFF | TGCGCCAGCAGCTATTCGGGGGGAATGAACACTGAAGCTTTCTTT
TRBJ2-7 | . | . | TRBV7-2 | CASSPAWRGPTYEQYF | TGTGCCAGCAGCCCCGCGTGGCGGGGGCCTACCTACGAGCAGTACTTC
TRBJ1-2 | . | . | TRBV5-6 | CASSLSGRDYGYTF | TGTGCCAGCAGCTTGAGCGGGAGGGACTATGGCTACACCTTC
TRBJ2-7 | . | . | TRBV19 | CASSAIMTGTPYEQYF | TGTGCCAGTAGTGCAATAATGACAGGAACCCCCTACGAGCAGTACTTC
TRBJ2-3 | . | . | TRBV7-8 | CASSFSSGSTDTQYF | TGTGCCAGCAGCTTCAGTAGCGGATCCACAGATACGCAGTATTTT
TRBJ1-2 | . | . | TRBV30 | CAWSPNSHGYTF | TGTGCCTGGAGTCCTAACTCGCATGGCTACACCTTC
TRBJ2-3 | . | TRBD2 | TRBV6-1 | CASRTSGTSGDTQYF | TGTGCCAGCAGGACCTCCGGGACTAGCGGAGATACGCAGTATTTT
TRBJ2-7 | . | TRBD1 | TRBV19 | CASSGSGTGAFKQYF | TGTGCCAGTAGTGGATCCGGGACAGGGGCATTCAAGCAGTACTTC
TRBJ2-3 | . | . | TRBV7-3 | CASSFGSSTDTQYF | TGTGCCAGCAGCTTCGGGAGTAGCACAGATACGCAGTATTTT
TRBJ1-2 | . | . | TRBV5-6 | CASSLGGLGGYTF | TGTGCCAGCAGCTTGGGAGGGTTAGGTGGCTACACCTTC
TRBJ2-2 | . | TRBD1 | TRBV18 | CASATGKKTGELFF | TGTGCCAGCGCGACAGGGAAGAAGACCGGGGAGCTGTTTTTT
TRBJ1-5 | few | . | TRBV2 | CASRLQSNQPQHF | TGTGCCAGTCGTTTACAGAGCAATCAGCCCCAGCATTTT
TRBJ2-7 | . | . | TRBV10-3 | CAIWEGDPYEQYF | TGTGCCATCTGGGAGGGGGACCCCTACGAGCAGTACTTC
TRBJ2-3 | once | . | TRBV5-1 | CASSHQGLASTDTQYF | TGCGCCAGCAGCCACCAGGGCCTTGCTAGCACAGATACGCAGTATTTT